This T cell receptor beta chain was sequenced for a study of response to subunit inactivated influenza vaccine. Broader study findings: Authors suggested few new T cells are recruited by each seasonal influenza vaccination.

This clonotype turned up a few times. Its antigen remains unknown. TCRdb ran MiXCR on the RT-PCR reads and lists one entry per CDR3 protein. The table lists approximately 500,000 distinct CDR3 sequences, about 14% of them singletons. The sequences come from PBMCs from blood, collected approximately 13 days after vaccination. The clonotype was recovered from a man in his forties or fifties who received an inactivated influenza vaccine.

CDR3 bases: TGTGCCAGCAGCCCAACAGGAGAATGGAACACTGAAGCTTTCTTT. This gives the protein CASSPTGEWNTEAFF. The chain joins TRBV7-2 to TRBJ1-1, with D possibly being TRBD1 (5 bases). Germline-derived CDR1 and CDR2 are SGHTA and FQGNSA. The CDR3 is made up of 15 amino acids. The ends were cut back, 5 bases at V and 1 base at J, with 14 bases in the middle.